One sample yielded the 31 T cell receptor beta chains listed below, sequenced in a study of tumor and adjacent non-tumor tissue in lung cancer. TCRbeta libraries were built with three rounds of nested PCR, modified from ARM-PCR. TCRdb analysed the multiplex PCR reads with MiXCR anew, one entry per CDR3 protein. The sample contains 40,000 to 50,000 distinct CDR3 sequences, under 75% of which appear only once. RNA was extracted from bulk tissue without any cell sorting. More than 3 cm separated this lung sample from the edge of the tumor. The sequenced material came from distant non-tumor lung tissue. Source of these receptors: a woman aged 65 to 85 with non-small cell lung cancer.

On this clonotype: One base away lies a much larger clone, so this may be a sequencing read error. The chain couples TRBV28 to TRBJ1-5; 7 nucleotides match TRBD1. The CDR3 is made up of 21 amino acids. Germline values: CDR1 MDHEN, CDR2 SYDVKM. The CDR3, as DNA: TGTGCCAGCAGAAATCGACAGGGCCCTCAATTCTATAAGGATAGCAATCAGTCCCAGCATTTT. It translates to CASRNRQGPQFYKDSNQSQHF.

V usage is TRBV6-5 and J usage is TRBJ2-7; TRBD2 might be the D (6 bases). Germline V gene lookup returns CDR1 MNHEY and CDR2 SVGAGI. V was cut by 8 bases and J by 2 bases, with 16 bases left in between. This CDR3 is 14 amino acids long. This CDR3 reads CASGPETGAYEQYF. The DNA of the CDR3 is TGTGCCAGCGGCCCCGAGACGGGGGCCTACGAGCAGTACTTC.

A remark on this clonotype: A junction boundary mismatches the germline segment, possibly from a read error. CDR3 amino acids: CASRPKGVASSGYERYF. The CDR3 nucleotides read TGTGCCAGCAGGCCGAAAGGGGTTGCATCTAGCGGCTACGAGCGGTACTTC. The V gene is TRBV6-5, the J gene TRBJ2-7; TRBD2 aligns across 7 bases. The germline V gene encodes CDR1 MNHEY and CDR2 SVGAGI. This CDR3 comprises 17 residues.

In the case of this clonotype: A read error may be the cause here, since a much bigger clone is one base away. This chain uses TRBV20-1 with TRBJ2-5; 8 nucleotides match TRBD2. Germline V lookup: CDR1 DFQATT, CDR2 SNEGSKA (reference sequence). The CDR3 spans 16 residues. V was clipped by 7 bases and J by 0 bases; unmatched bases: 13. CDR3 sequence (DNA): TGCAGTGTTGTGGCGGGAGGTACCTCGAACCAAGAGACCCAGTACTTC. Translated: CSVVAGGTSNQETQYF.

Details on this clonotype: The junction shows a germline mismatch at one end, possibly a read error. V is TRBV29-1 and J is TRBJ2-5, with TRBD2 as a possible D gene (6 bases). Germline CDR1 and CDR2: SQVTM and ANQGSEA. This CDR3 contains 14 residues. In DNA form, the CDR3 reads TGCAGCGTTGGTCAGGCTTCAGGAGGGGAGATCCAGTACTTC. Translated: CSVGQASGGEIQYF.

In its sample, this clonotype ranks as medium-sized. The rearrangement uses TRBV29-1 and TRBJ2-3; D gene uncertain. V was shortened by 1 base and J by 7 bases, with 21 bases between the two germline ends. There are 16 residues in the CDR3. Germline CDR1 reads SQVTM; CDR2 reads ANQGSEA. The CDR3 nucleotides read TGCAGCGTTGAAGGACATCTAAAAACAGACTTGCATACGCAGTATTTT. This encodes CSVEGHLKTDLHTQYF.

This chain links TRBV6-6 with TRBJ2-1; D might be TRBD2 (6 bases). CDR3 length equals 13 residues. Germline V gene lookup returns CDR1 MNHNY and CDR2 SVGAGI (reference sequence). Trimming took 8 bases from V and 10 from J, leaving 18 bases between them. CDR3 bases: TGTGCCAGCTTCCGGGAGAGCCCGTTGGAGCAGTTCTTC. It codes for CASFRESPLEQFF.

On this clonotype itself: No conserved phenylalanine or tryptophan is present at the end of the CDR3, so a read error is the likely explanation. The chain employs TRBV6-1 and TRBJ1-6; D gene unclear. CDR1 is MNHNS and CDR2 is SASEGT in the germline V gene. V dropped 3 bases and J dropped 15 bases, with 21 bases sitting between them. CDR3 size: 15 residues. CDR3 sequence: CASSDHTGLFIFLHL. Here the CDR3 DNA reads TGTGCCAGCAGTGACCACACTGGACTCTTTATTTTCCTCCACCTT.

This clonotype was seen ten or more times. This chain links TRBV6-5 with TRBJ2-7; D might be TRBD1 (6 bases). The CDR3 is 12 residues long. Trimming cost V 7 bases and J 6 bases, with 13 bases left between them. The V gene's germline CDR1 is MNHEY and CDR2 SVGAGI. CDR3 sequence reads: CASNRVGGEQYF. The CDR3 DNA follows: TGTGCCAGCAACAGGGTTGGGGGCGAGCAGTACTTC.

As to this clonotype: At one end, the junction sequence differs from germline, possibly due to a read error. V and J are TRBV27 and TRBJ2-1; D is perhaps TRBD2 (5 bases). The CDR3 sequence is 15 residues long. The germline gives CDR1 MNHEY, CDR2 SMNVEV (reference sequence). The CDR3 DNA reads as TGTGTCAGCAGAAGCGGTAAAATCTCCTACAATAAGCAGTTCTTC. Its protein is CVSRSGKISYNKQFF.

Of note for this clonotype: The junction shows a germline mismatch at one end, possibly a read error. The rearrangement joins TRBV6-1 to TRBJ1-1; no clear D gene. CDR1 and CDR2 (germline): MNHNS, SASEGT. The CDR3 loop spans 13 amino acids. CDR3 protein: CASRGTQNTEASF. The CDR3, as DNA: TGTGCCAGCAGGGGCACCCAGAACACTGAAGCTTCCTTT.

V is TRBV29-1 and J is TRBJ2-7; 7 nucleotides line up with TRBD1. Near its end, the DNA agrees better with TRBJ2-1, so the J call may be wrong. CDR1 SQVTM and CDR2 ANQGSEA come from the germline V gene. This CDR3 region has 12 residues. CDR3 in amino acids: CGADDRDGEQFF. CDR3 nucleotide sequence: TGCGGCGCAGATGACAGGGACGGCGAGCAGTTCTTC.

A remark on this clonotype: This may be a read error: a much more frequent sequence differs by one nucleotide. The chain has TRBV7-9 and TRBJ2-1; the D gene is possibly TRBD2 (5 bases). Germline V gives CDR1 SEHNR, CDR2 FQNEAQ (reference sequence). The CDR3 is 12 amino acids. Trimming stripped 3 bases from V and 8 bases from J, with 8 bases between. This CDR3 is CASSLSGDEQFF. The CDR3 bases are TGTGCCAGCAGCTTGAGCGGAGATGAGCAGTTCTTC.

The chain recombines TRBV6-5 with TRBJ2-7, with no clear D. Germline assignment: CDR1 MNHEY and CDR2 SVGAGI. The CDR3 is 14 amino acids. Here the CDR3 DNA reads TGTGTCTGCAGTTACCTCGGCATGAACTACGAGCAGTACTTC. Its protein is CVCSYLGMNYEQYF.

This sequence joins TRBV4-2 and TRBJ2-2; no clear D. From germline, CDR1 is LGHNA and CDR2 YNFKEQ. CDR3 length equals 16 residues. V shed 1 base and J shed 13 bases, with 22 bases lying between them. The CDR3 here is CASSQVWATNTWVLFF. The CDR3 DNA follows: TGTGCCAGCAGCCAAGTTTGGGCCACGAACACCTGGGTGCTGTTTTTT.

Concerning this clonotype itself: This may be a read error, as it is one base from a much larger clone. This chain connects TRBV5-1 to TRBJ2-7, with 9 bases aligning to TRBD1. Germline loops: CDR1 SGHRS, CDR2 YFSETQ. This CDR3 region has 15 residues. CDR3: CASSPATGGMGEKYF. Written as DNA, the CDR3 is TGCGCCAGCAGCCCGGCGACAGGGGGAATGGGCGAGAAGTACTTC.

As for this clonotype: One junction end does not reproduce the germline sequence, and a read error may be involved. This chain links TRBV5-1 with TRBJ2-1, with 7 bases identical to TRBD1. The CDR3 is 15 residues long. Germline V gene sequence: CDR1 SGHRS, CDR2 YFSETQ. CDR3 sequence (DNA): TGCGCCGTCAGGGTCCGGACAGGAGCCCACAATGAGCAGTCCTTC. Protein product: CAVRVRTGAHNEQSF.

A note on this clonotype: Possible read error: a much larger clone is one base away. This chain links TRBV20-1 with TRBJ2-1, with TRBD2 identical over 15 bases. The CDR3 runs to 18 residues. Germline CDR1 reads DFQATT; CDR2 reads SNEGSKA (reference sequence). CDR3 DNA sequence: TGCAGTGCTCTAAGACCGGGACTAGCGGGAGGATCCTACAATGAGCAGTTATTC. Its protein is CSALRPGLAGGSYNEQLF.

Details on this clonotype: This clone may be a read error of a much larger clone one base away. Lacking the conserved final phenylalanine or tryptophan, this CDR3 likely reflects a read error. The gene calls are TRBV28 and TRBJ2-5; weak D call: TRBD2 (5 bases). The CDR3 is made up of 14 amino acids. The germline V gene has CDR1 MDHEN and CDR2 SYDVKM. Trimming removed 8 bases at V and 1 base at J, with 14 bases between. CDR3 nucleotide sequence: TGTGCCAGCCTCAAACGGGGATCCCAAGAGACCCAGTACTTA. This translates into CASLKRGSQETQYL.

Comment on this clonotype: The conserved phenylalanine or tryptophan normally closing the CDR3 is absent here, so this likely arose from a read error. The chain couples TRBV6-2 or TRBV6-3 to TRBJ2-2; possibly TRBD1 or TRBD2 for D (5 bases each). Trimming stripped 8 bases from V and 2 bases from J, with 12 bases between. Per germline, CDR1 MNHEY and CDR2 SVGEGT. This CDR3 is built from 14 residues. CDR3 DNA sequence: TGTGCCAGCTCCGGGACCTTTAACACCGGGGAGCTGTTTCTT. As protein: CASSGTFNTGELFL.

Regarding this clonotype: A junction end diverges from the germline sequence, so it may reflect a read error. This chain links TRBV4-2 with TRBJ2-1; D remains unclear. Germline V gene sequence: CDR1 LGHNA, CDR2 YNFKEQ. The CDR3 totals 15 residues. CDR3 protein: CARSQDGSENNEQSF. For the CDR3, the DNA is TGTGCCAGGAGCCAAGATGGGTCGGAGAACAATGAGCAGTCCTTC.

On this clonotype itself: A read error may be the cause here, since a much bigger clone is one base away. This rearrangement joins TRBV5-1 to TRBJ2-7, with D perhaps assigned TRBD1 or TRBD2 (6 bases each). Trimming cost V 0 bases and J 2 bases, with 12 bases left between them. The CDR3 consists of 15 residues. The germline CDR1 and CDR2 sequences are SGHRS and YFSETQ. The CDR3 DNA is TGCGCCAGCAGCTTGGAAATGGGGGGCGCCTACGAGCAGTACTTC. It codes for CASSLEMGGAYEQYF.

About this clonotype: Mismatch with germline at one junction end may stem from a read error. The V gene is TRBV28, the J gene TRBJ2-1; D perhaps matches TRBD1 (5 bases). CDR3 size: 12 residues. The germline V gene encodes CDR1 MDHEN and CDR2 SYDVKM. CDR3 in amino acids: CAIRQGYNGQFF. The CDR3 DNA is TGTGCCATCAGGCAGGGTTACAATGGGCAGTTCTTC.

This sequence joins TRBV4-2 and TRBJ2-7, with TRBD2 as a possible D gene (7 bases). The CDR3 loop spans 17 amino acids. The germline CDR1 and CDR2 sequences are LGHNA and YNFKEQ. The chain's CDR3 is CVGSQDLSGTSSYEQYF. The CDR3 DNA reads TGTGTCGGCAGCCAAGATCTCAGCGGGACAAGCTCCTACGAGCAGTACTTC.

This clonotype was recorded only once. The germline gene is not matched at one end of the junction; a read error may be the cause. CDR3 in amino acids: CASSQDEPATEYQVTQYF. CDR3 sequence (DNA): TGTGCCAGCAGCCAAGATGAGCCAGCGACTGAGTACCAAGTGACCCAGTACTTC. The rearrangement links TRBV4-2 to TRBJ2-5, with D unclear. From germline, CDR1 is LGHNA and CDR2 YNFKEQ. The CDR3 loop spans 18 amino acids.

This clonotype has just a few counts. The chain carries TRBV30 and TRBJ2-7; 9 bases match TRBD2. CDR3 length equals 14 residues. Germline V lookup: CDR1 GTSNPN, CDR2 SVGIG (reference sequence). V shed 3 bases, J shed 3 bases, and the junction held 6 bases outside the gene matches. Here the CDR3 DNA reads TGTGCCTGGAGGTTGGTAGCGGGAGACTACGAGCAGTACTTC. It encodes CAWRLVAGDYEQYF.

The J gene is TRBJ2-5, the V gene TRBV7-9; 13 nucleotides agree with TRBD2. Germline trimming cut 4 bases from V and 7 bases from J; bases unmatched to any gene: 12. Germline V gives CDR1 SEHNR, CDR2 FQNEAQ (reference sequence). CDR3 length equals 17 residues. The CDR3 protein is CASSYGTSGKGGATQYF. CDR3 coding DNA: TGTGCCAGCAGCTACGGGACTAGCGGGAAGGGGGGAGCGACCCAGTACTTC.

This chain uses TRBV6-1 with TRBJ2-2; 11 bases fit TRBD2. The CDR3 is 16 residues long. From germline, CDR1 is MNHNS and CDR2 SASEGT. V shed 5 bases, J shed 3 bases, and the junction held 5 bases outside the gene matches. The CDR3 nucleotides are TGTGCCAGCAGTAATAGCGGGAGGGCACACACCGGGGAGCTGTTTTTT. As protein: CASSNSGRAHTGELFF.

In regard to this clonotype: At one end the junction does not follow the germline gene, possibly because of a read error. CDR3 sequence: CTVEGGRLGGEQYF. The CDR3 region has the DNA TGTACCGTTGAAGGGGGGCGACTGGGGGGCGAGCAGTACTTC. The chain couples TRBV29-1 to TRBJ2-7; D assignment may be TRBD1 or TRBD2 (6 bases each). This CDR3 spans 14 amino acids. The germline gives CDR1 SQVTM, CDR2 ANQGSEA.

The gene calls are TRBV5-1 and TRBJ1-5; 8 positions match TRBD1. CDR1 and CDR2 from the germline V gene are SGHRS and YFSETQ. The CDR3 is 15 residues long. Trimming at V came to 4 bases and at J to 4 bases, leaving 7 bases not matched to a gene. The CDR3 loop is CASSRETGVNQPQHF. DNA for the CDR3: TGCGCCAGCAGCCGGGAGACAGGGGTAAATCAGCCCCAGCATTTT. The full variable domain, with the rest looked up from reference TRBV5-1 and TRBJ1-5, is KAGVTQTPRYLIKTRGQQVTLSCSPISGHRSVSWYQQTPGQGLQFLFEYFSETQRNKGNFPGRFSGRQFSNSRSEMNVSTLELGDSALYLCASSRETGVNQPQHFGDGTRLSIL.

Turning to this clonotype: Germline and junction disagree at one end, which may indicate a read error. The chain joins TRBV12-3 or TRBV12-4 to TRBJ2-7; no clear D. The length of the CDR3 is 14 residues. Here the CDR3 DNA reads TGTGCCAGCAGATTAGACGCCCAACGCTCCGGGCAGTACTTC. This encodes CASRLDAQRSGQYF.